The clone carrying this T cell receptor (beta chain) was detected a few times. Its antigen is still unknown. The CDR3 has 14 amino acids. Germline V gene data show CDR1 as SEHNR and CDR2 as FQNEAQ (reference sequence). V lost 0 bases, J lost 4 bases, and 9 bases lay in between. These data originate in a study of beta chain features in type 1 diabetes. General study points: In all four CD4+ subsets, TCRB CDR3 length was significantly, moderately reduced in type 1 diabetes.

Sequencing targeted expressed TCRB transcripts, as all isolated RNA had been reverse transcribed. Assay used: immunoSEQ multiplex PCR; TCRdb lists only in-frame clones, some missing. The sample contains over 300,000 clones, around 9.7% of which appear only once. The receptor was isolated from a man aged 25 to 40 with type 1 diabetes. The chain is built from TRBV7-9 and TRBJ1-1; the D is unclear. The sample consisted of central memory CD4+ T cells from blood. The CDR3: CASSLALGFTEAFF. Here the CDR3 DNA reads TGTGCCAGCAGCTTAGCCTTAGGGTTCACTGAAGCTTTCTTT.